The rows below give T cell receptor beta chains drawn from one sample of a study of T cells in Graves' hyperthyroidism and ophthalmopathy. TCRdb analysed the multiplex PCR reads with MiXCR anew, one entry per CDR3 protein. The table shows 300,000 to 350,000 distinct CDR3 sequences, with approximately 16% occurring only once. Material: blood. These receptors came from a man aged 25-45 years with Graves' hyperthyroidism. The CDR3 runs from the conserved cysteine through the conserved F or W. D genes are given only for firm matches. The size of a clone is reported for some rows only, either as once, few or many, or as a class for expanded clones.

d_gene	abundance	len	v_gene	j_gene	CDR3nt	CDR3aa
-	few	15	TRBV2	TRBJ1-6	TGTGCCAGCACCGGCCCGATCTATATGAATTCACCCCTCCACTTT	CASTGPIYMNSPLHF
TRBD2	few	15	TRBV5-8	TRBJ2-1	TGTGCCAGCAGCTTCGAGACTAGCGGAACTAATGAGCAGTTCTTC	CASSFETSGTNEQFF
TRBD1	once	16	TRBV20-1	TRBJ1-4	TGCAGTGCTGGACACATGCAGGGGGCGGCTAATGAAAAACTGTTTTTT	CSAGHMQGAANEKLFF
TRBD1	many	16	TRBV6-1	TRBJ2-3	TGTGCCAGCAGTGGTCCGACAGGGGTATTAGCAGATACGCAGTATTTT	CASSGPTGVLADTQYF
-	many	15	TRBV12-3/TRBV12-4	TRBJ1-1	TGTGCCAGCAGTTCCACCTCAGGGTCTGGCACTGAAGCTTTCTTT	CASSSTSGSGTEAFF
-	many	16	TRBV5-1	TRBJ1-1	TGCGCCAGCAGCTTGTGGAATCCAGCTCAGAACACTGAAGCTTTCTTT	CASSLWNPAQNTEAFF
-	many	13	TRBV6-1	TRBJ1-1	TGTGCCAGCTCGGTTATACGGGGAAGCGAAGCTTTCTTT	CASSVIRGSEAFF
-	few	14	TRBV20-1	TRBJ1-1	TGCAGTGCTAGCGGGGAAACGGTGAACACTGAAGCTTTCTTT	CSASGETVNTEAFF
-	many	15	TRBV10-3	TRBJ2-1	TGTGCCATCAGTAGGACCCCCCGGCTTGACAATGAGCAGTTCTTC	CAISRTPRLDNEQFF
TRBD1	many	13	TRBV29-1	TRBJ2-3	TGCAGCGTCGGACAGGGGGGCACAGATACGCAGTATTTT	CSVGQGGTDTQYF
-	-	16	TRBV27	TRBJ2-4	TGTGCCAGCAGTCCCTTAGCGGGCCCCGAGGGGGGCATTCAGTACTTC	CASSPLAGPEGGIQYF
-	few	16	TRBV9	TRBJ1-1	TGTGCCAGCAGCGAATCCGGGGGGTGGGGACACACTGAAGCTTTCTTT	CASSESGGWGHTEAFF
-	many	13	TRBV7-2	TRBJ2-1	TGTGCCAGCAGCTTAGCTGGACTCATGGAGCAGTTCTTC	CASSLAGLMEQFF
-	many	19	TRBV11-2	TRBJ2-5	TGTGCCAGCAGCTTAGTTCGGATCGGCGGACGGTATGGGCAAGAGACCCAGTACTTC	CASSLVRIGGRYGQETQYF
-	few	15	TRBV7-9	TRBJ2-2	TGTGCCAGCAGCCCGGTTGGGGAGAACACCGGGGAGCTGTTTTTT	CASSPVGENTGELFF
-	many	17	TRBV5-5	TRBJ2-5	TGTGCCAGCAGCTGGAGGGGGGATAGCCGCGTCCAAGAGACCCAGTACTTC	CASSWRGDSRVQETQYF
TRBD1	-	14	TRBV28	TRBJ1-2	TGTGCCAGCAGTTTATATGGGACAGGGGCTGGCTACACCTTC	CASSLYGTGAGYTF
-	once	14	TRBV4-1	TRBJ2-6	TGCGCCAGCAGCCGTGACGCTGGGGCCAACGTCCTGACTTTC	CASSRDAGANVLTF
TRBD1	few	17	TRBV7-9	TRBJ1-4	TGTGCCAGCAGACCTACAGGGGGCAGAGGAGTTAGAGAAAAACTGTTTTTT	CASRPTGGRGVREKLFF
TRBD1	once	14	TRBV11-2	TRBJ2-7	TGTGCCAGCAGCCTAAACCGACAGGGATACGAGCAGTACTTC	CASSLNRQGYEQYF
-	many	14	TRBV28	TRBJ2-6	TGTGCCAGCAGTTCAGACTCTGGGGCCAACGTCCTGACTTTC	CASSSDSGANVLTF
TRBD2	-	16	TRBV10-3	TRBJ2-3	TGTGCCGCCTCCTCTAGCGGGAGTGGTGGAACAGATACGCAGTATTTT	CAASSSGSGGTDTQYF
TRBD1	-	15	TRBV15	TRBJ1-5	TGTGCCACCAGCCCCCAGGGACAGTACAATCAGCCCCAGCATTTT	CATSPQGQYNQPQHF
-	many	17	TRBV5-1	TRBJ2-1	TGCGCCAGCAGCTCGAAAAGCGGAACGAGCTCCTACAATGAGCAGTTCTTC	CASSSKSGTSSYNEQFF
TRBD1	many	15	TRBV6-1	TRBJ1-1	TGTGCCAGCAGAAGAGGGACAGGGGGTTGGAGTGAAGCTTTCTTT	CASRRGTGGWSEAFF
TRBD2	few	14	TRBV4-1	TRBJ2-1	TGCGCCAGCGGCCTAGCGGGGACTTACAATGAGCAGTTCTTC	CASGLAGTYNEQFF
TRBD1	many	14	TRBV5-1	TRBJ1-1	TGCGCCAGCAGCACGGACAGGGAGAACACTGAAGCTTTCTTT	CASSTDRENTEAFF
-	many	15	TRBV6-1	TRBJ2-7	TGTGCCAGCAGTTCCCCTGGGGACGGAGCCTACGAGCAGTACTTC	CASSSPGDGAYEQYF
-	few	13	TRBV29-1	TRBJ2-1	TGCAGCGTTCGGAGGGCCGACTACAATGAGCAGTTCTTC	CSVRRADYNEQFF
-	many	14	TRBV28	TRBJ2-1	TGTGCCGTATTTGTCGCTAGCTCCTACAATGAGCAGTTCTTC	CAVFVASSYNEQFF
-	many	13	TRBV15	TRBJ1-1	TGTGCCACCAGCAGAGACCTGAACACTGAAGCTTTCTTT	CATSRDLNTEAFF